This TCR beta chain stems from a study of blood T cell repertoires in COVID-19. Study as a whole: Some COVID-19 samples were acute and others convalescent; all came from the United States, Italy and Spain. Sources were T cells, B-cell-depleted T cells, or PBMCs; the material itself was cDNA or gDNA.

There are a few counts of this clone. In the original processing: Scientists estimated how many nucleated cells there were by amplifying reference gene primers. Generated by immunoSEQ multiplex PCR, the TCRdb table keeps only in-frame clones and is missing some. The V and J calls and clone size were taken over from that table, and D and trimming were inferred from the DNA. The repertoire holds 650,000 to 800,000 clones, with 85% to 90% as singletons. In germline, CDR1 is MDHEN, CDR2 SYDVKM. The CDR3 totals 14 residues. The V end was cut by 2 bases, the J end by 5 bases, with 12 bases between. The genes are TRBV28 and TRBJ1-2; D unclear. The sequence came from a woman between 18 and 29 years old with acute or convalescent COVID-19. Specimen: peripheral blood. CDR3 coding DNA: TGTGCCAGCAGTTTAAGGGCCCGAGGGTATGGCTACACCTTC. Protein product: CASSLRARGYGYTF.